The 22 T cell receptor beta chains below all came from one sample that was sequenced in a study of blood T cell repertoires in COVID-19. TCRdb's copy holds only in-frame clones and misses some; the assay was immunoSEQ multiplex PCR. The table shows more than 150,000 clones, with roughly nine tenths occurring only once. The sample consisted of peripheral blood. All receptors derive from a man aged 35-49 years with acute or convalescent COVID-19.

The chain uses TRBV7-2 and TRBJ1-1; possible D gene TRBD1, 6 bases. The ends were cut back, 5 bases at V and 4 bases at J, with 11 bases in the middle. Germline V gene lookup returns CDR1 SGHTA and CDR2 FQGNSA. CDR3 size: 13 residues. For the CDR3, the DNA is TGTGCCAGCAGCCCCGACAGGAGCACTGAAGCTTTCTTT. Protein sequence: CASSPDRSTEAFF.

J is TRBJ1-5 and V is TRBV10-3; a weak D match, TRBD1 (6 bases). The CDR3 is made up of 18 amino acids. The V and J ends lost 3 bases and 0 bases respectively, with 18 bases between them. Per germline, CDR1 ENHRY and CDR2 SYGVKD. The DNA of the CDR3 is TGTGCCATCAGTGAACAGGGTTTGGGGGTTTATAGCAATCAGCCCCAGCATTTT. It yields the protein CAISEQGLGVYSNQPQHF.

V is TRBV6-5 and J is TRBJ2-1, with TRBD2 matching 13 bases. After removal of 4 bases from V and 5 bases from J, the junction contained 2 bases not matched to a gene. The CDR3 is made up of 15 amino acids. Germline V CDR1 and CDR2: MNHEY, SVGAGI. The CDR3, as DNA: TGTGCCAGCAGTTTGGGACTAGCGGGGAACAATGAGCAGTTCTTC. Amino acids: CASSLGLAGNNEQFF.

The chain has TRBV7-9 and TRBJ2-3; 10 bases are a match to TRBD2. The V gene end was trimmed by 5 bases and the J gene end by 3 bases; junction bases not matched to a gene: 8. CDR3 length equals 16 residues. Germline-derived CDR1 and CDR2 are SEHNR and FQNEAQ (reference sequence). The CDR3 coding sequence is TGTGCCAGCAGCGAGGCTAGCGGGGGCCAGACAGATACGCAGTATTTT. Amino acids: CASSEASGGQTDTQYF.

This clone turned up a few times. The genes are TRBV7-7 and TRBJ1-4; 7 bases map to TRBD1. Trimming took 1 base from V and 4 from J; bases not matched to a gene: 9. The CDR3 covers 17 residues. Germline V gene lookup returns CDR1 SSHAT and CDR2 FNYEAQ (reference sequence). CDR3 DNA sequence: TGTGCCAGCAGCTTAGGACCGGGACAGTATTTTAATGAAAAACTGTTTTTT. Translating gives CASSLGPGQYFNEKLFF. Based on the CDR3 plus reference TRBV7-7 and TRBJ1-4, the full variable domain is GAGVSQSPRYKVTKRGQDVTLRCDPISSHATLYWYQQALGQGPEFLTYFNYEAQPDKSGLPSDRFSAERPEGSISTLTIQRTEQRDSAMYRCASSLGPGQYFNEKLFFGSGTQLSVL.

The chain uses TRBV3-1 (or the pseudogene TRBV3-2) and TRBJ1-2; D is perhaps TRBD1 (6 bases). There are 14 residues in the CDR3. The ends were cut back, 5 bases at V and 2 bases at J, with 12 bases in the middle. Per germline, CDR1 LGHDT and CDR2 YNNKEL (reference sequence). The CDR3, as DNA: TGTGCCAGCAGCTCGCGGGGGCGAAACTATGGCTACACCTTC. Residues: CASSSRGRNYGYTF.

The chain couples TRBV7-9 to TRBJ2-7, with D possibly being TRBD1 (6 bases). Germline CDR1 and CDR2: SEHNR and FQNEAQ (reference sequence). This CDR3 spans 16 amino acids. V was clipped by 5 bases and J by 2 bases, with 19 bases between them. The CDR3 reads CASSPATGPVTYEQYF. The DNA of the CDR3 is TGTGCCAGCAGCCCGGCAACAGGGCCTGTAACCTACGAGCAGTACTTC.

The genes are TRBV10-1 and TRBJ1-5; 9 nucleotides agree with TRBD1. The germline gives CDR1 WNHNN, CDR2 SYGVQD (reference sequence). The CDR3 runs 16 residues. The V gene end was trimmed by 6 bases and the J gene end by 5 bases; junction bases not matched to a gene: 11. In nucleotides, the CDR3 is TGCGCCAGCAGCCCTACAACGGGACAGGGAGATCAGCCCCAGCATTTT. Encoded protein: CASSPTTGQGDQPQHF.

The V call is TRBV6-1, the J call TRBJ2-7; D unclear. Germline V gene data show CDR1 as MNHNS and CDR2 as SASEGT. There are 12 residues in the CDR3. Trimming pared 7 bases from V and 5 bases from J, leaving 12 bases between. The CDR3, as DNA: TGTGCCAGCACCGAAAGAGCACACGAGCAGTACTTC. Its protein is CASTERAHEQYF.

The V call is TRBV2, the J call TRBJ1-3; the D gene is possibly TRBD1 (5 bases). Germline-derived CDR1 and CDR2 are SNHLY and FYNNEI. The CDR3 spans 15 residues. V lost 5 bases and J 0 bases, leaving 11 bases between the germline ends. This chain's CDR3 is CASSRQISSGNTIYF. For the CDR3, the DNA is TGTGCCAGCAGTAGACAGATAAGCTCTGGAAACACCATATATTTT.

The chain recombines TRBV11-3 with TRBJ1-3; no clear D. This CDR3 contains 15 residues. Trimming shortened V by 0 bases and J by 2 bases, and 8 bases separated the two germline ends. Per germline, CDR1 SGHNT and CDR2 YENEEA. CDR3 bases: TGTGCCAGCAGCTTAGATCGTACAACTGGAAACACCATATATTTT. It encodes CASSLDRTTGNTIYF.

V usage is TRBV20-1 and J usage is TRBJ1-1; 9 positions agree with TRBD1. The CDR3 spans 16 residues. The germline CDR1 and CDR2 sequences are DFQATT and SNEGSKA (reference sequence). V gave up 3 bases and J gave up 3 bases; unmatched junction bases: 11. The CDR3 loop is CSASSGQGLADTEAFF. The CDR3 region has the DNA TGCAGTGCTAGTTCGGGACAGGGCCTCGCGGACACTGAAGCTTTCTTT.

The gene calls are TRBV9 and TRBJ2-7; D is perhaps TRBD2 (5 bases). Per the germline V gene, CDR1 is SGDLS and CDR2 is YYNGEE. This CDR3 is 15 amino acids long. The V end lost 0 bases, the J end lost 5 bases, and 15 bases lay between the germline ends. The CDR3 loop reads CASSVGTSLGHEQYF. The CDR3 nucleotides are TGTGCCAGCAGCGTAGGTACTAGTCTGGGCCACGAGCAGTACTTC.

This chain links TRBV28 with TRBJ2-1, with 10 positions matching TRBD2. Germline V gene data show CDR1 as MDHEN and CDR2 as SYDVKM. The CDR3 runs to 15 residues. V shed 3 bases and J 4 bases; nucleotides not matched to a gene: 3. This chain's CDR3 is CASSFGLAEYNEQFF. The DNA for the CDR3 is TGTGCCAGCAGTTTTGGACTAGCGGAATACAATGAGCAGTTCTTC.

CDR3 amino acids: CASSNLQGVGYTF. The CDR3 DNA is TGTGCCAGCAGCAACCTACAGGGGGTTGGCTACACCTTC. J is TRBJ1-2 and V is TRBV6-5; 8 nucleotides line up with TRBD1. The length of the CDR3 is 13 residues. The J segment lost 7 bases and the V segment lost 6 bases, leaving 7 bases of the junction unmatched. CDR1 MNHEY and CDR2 SVGAGI come from the germline V gene.

This clone was picked up one time. The chain links TRBV3-1 (or the pseudogene TRBV3-2) to TRBJ2-7; unclear D gene. V lost 0 bases and J 0 bases, leaving 12 bases between the germline ends. Germline lookup yields CDR1 LGHDT and CDR2 YNNKEL (reference sequence). The CDR3 extends over 16 amino acids. The CDR3 sequence is CASSQDPGSSSYEQYF. The CDR3 DNA is TGTGCCAGCAGCCAAGATCCGGGTTCGAGCTCCTACGAGCAGTACTTC.

CDR3 region: CASSSPDRTYEQYF. As DNA, the CDR3 is TGTGCCAGCAGCTCCCCGGACAGAACGTACGAGCAGTACTTC. This chain uses TRBV7-2 with TRBJ2-7; maybe TRBD1 (6 bases). The germline V gene encodes CDR1 SGHTA and CDR2 FQGNSA. The CDR3 is 14 amino acids. The ends were cut back, 4 bases at V and 4 bases at J, with 14 bases in the middle.

The V call is TRBV19, the J call TRBJ2-5; 7 bases align to TRBD2. The junction had 19 bases not matched to a gene; V was cut back by 4 bases and J by 5 bases. The CDR3 runs to 18 residues. Germline CDR1 LNHDA, CDR2 SQIVND (reference sequence). The CDR3 DNA reads as TGTGCCAGTAGTAGCGGGGCGGCGGGGGTGGTCGGTAGGGAGACCCAGTACTTC. Translation: CASSSGAAGVVGRETQYF.

This chain uses TRBV3-1 (or the pseudogene TRBV3-2) with TRBJ1-3, with 10 bases that match TRBD1. With 0 bases clipped from V and 4 bases from J, the junction kept 6 bases outside the gene matches. CDR1 and CDR2 (germline): LGHDT, YNNKEL (reference sequence). The CDR3 sequence is 17 residues long. The CDR3 DNA reads as TGTGCCAGCAGCCAAGAGCTCCGACAGGGGGCAGGAAACACCATATATTTT. Its protein is CASSQELRQGAGNTIYF.

The chain has TRBV30 and TRBJ2-7, with TRBD1 matching over 8 bases. Germline CDR1 and CDR2: GTSNPN and SVGIG (reference sequence). This CDR3 contains 15 residues. The trim removed 1 base at V and 7 bases at J, leaving 12 bases unmatched. As DNA, the CDR3 is TGTGCCTGGAGTGCTGCGACAGGGGTCGGGCAAGAGCAGTACTTC. Translation: CAWSAATGVGQEQYF.

The chain has TRBV6-1 and TRBJ2-5; 8 positions agree with TRBD2. Germline V lookup: CDR1 MNHNS, CDR2 SASEGT. V shed 2 bases and J 4 bases; nucleotides not matched to a gene: 12. CDR3 size: 17 residues. CDR3 nucleotide sequence: TGTGCCAGCAGTGAATTTAAGGGACTAGTTTTAGGAGAGACCCAGTACTTC. The encoded protein is CASSEFKGLVLGETQYF.

The chain employs TRBV13 and TRBJ2-3; 9 nucleotides agree with TRBD2. Trimming cost V 5 bases and J 3 bases; bases outside gene matches: 12. Germline CDR1 PRHDT, CDR2 FYEKMQ (reference sequence). This CDR3 has 17 amino acids. As DNA, the CDR3 is TGTGCCAGCAGCCCTTCCCCCGGACTAGCGACAACAGATACGCAGTATTTT. Translation: CASSPSPGLATTDTQYF.